Detailed here is one T cell receptor beta chain. The data are from a study of blood T cells in healthy people across ages. Sample-barcoded 5' priming and a J-beta primer mix drove a second PCR of roughly 7 to 11 cycles. Each cDNA molecule was tagged by a template-switch adaptor with 12 random nucleotides. Using its own MiXCR run on the 5' RACE reads, TCRdb lists one record per CDR3 protein. Of 1.5 million to 2 million distinct CDR3 sequences detected, roughly 27% appear once; the ten largest clones hold roughly 8.2%. CDR3 length: 11 residues. Germline CDR1 reads SGHAT; CDR2 reads FQNNGV. V was trimmed by 4 bases and J by 10 bases, leaving 9 bases between them.

This sequence originates from a woman younger than 45 in good health. This chain joins TRBV11-2 and TRBJ2-3; no firm D call. Sequencing was carried out using blood. CDR3 DNA sequence: TGTGCCAGCAGCTCCCAGGTGGCGCAGTATTTT. Amino acid sequence: CASSSQVAQYF. The variable domain in full, completed from reference TRBV11-2 and TRBJ2-3, reads EAGVAQSPRYKIIEKRQSVAFWCNPISGHATLYWYQQILGQGPKLLIQFQNNGVVDDSQLPKDRFSAERLKGVDSTLKIQPAKLEDSAVYLCASSSQVAQYFGPGTRLTVL.